This is a list of T cell receptor beta chains from one sample in a study of persistence of HIV-infected CD4 T cells. The antigens of these receptors remain unknown. This table comes from immunoSEQ multiplex PCR, and its TCRdb copy is limited to in-frame clones, with some not included. This table has about 51,000 clones, around 90% appearing once. The source was CD4+ T cells sorted from PBMCs after roughly 17-hour stimulation, collected from a patient who received antiretroviral therapy. Receptor source: an adult woman with HIV who was CMV-seropositive. The conserved cysteine and the conserved F or W are not part of the CDR3 here.

TRBV28	TRBJ1-5	ASSLQGKAQH
TRBV28	TRBJ2-2	ASSGAGTGELF
TRBV3-1/TRBV3-2	TRBJ2-1	ASSPSAQGASYNEQF
TRBV10-3	TRBJ2-3	AISAGQGGTDTQY
TRBV5-1	TRBJ2-7	ASSLESSGRGSTYEQY
TRBV9	TRBJ2-5	ASSVGSVAGQTQY
TRBV5-1	TRBJ2-3	ASSKVQGGVTDTQY
TRBV14	TRBJ1-1	ASSQDRGRGGREYNTEAF
TRBV24-1	TRBJ1-5	ATATGSPNQPQH
TRBV19	TRBJ1-2	ASTGTGPPLNYGYT
TRBV5-1	TRBJ2-7	ASSQTVPGQGTEQY
TRBV15	TRBJ1-1	ATSRGPVGQGDLNTEAF
TRBV2	TRBJ1-6	ASSEKGGYNSPLH
TRBV28	TRBJ1-5	ASVTGGRPQH
TRBV4-1	TRBJ2-3	ASSTAGLAEKDTQY
TRBV25-1	TRBJ2-7	ASSGAGTHYSYEQY
TRBV7-2	TRBJ2-7	ASSPRLAGSYEQY
TRBV5-5	TRBJ1-6	ASSPDRDSPLH
TRBV27	TRBJ1-1	ASSLSIGTEAF
TRBV19	TRBJ1-2	ASSIRQGDYYGYT
TRBV5-4	TRBJ1-2	ASSFSGGDGYT
TRBV19	TRBJ1-5	ASSKGRGNQPQH
TRBV2	TRBJ1-3	ASSTGQLSGNTIY
TRBV5-4	TRBJ2-7	ASRAPGRGKDEQY
TRBV28	TRBJ2-3	ASREQGITDTQY
TRBV5-1	TRBJ1-5	ASSLAGGRGQPQH
TRBV18	TRBJ1-1	ASSPIQGPSNEAF
TRBV4-2	TRBJ1-5	ASSQPGNQPQH
TRBV4-1	TRBJ2-4	ASSPNLGTEKNIQY
TRBV18	TRBJ1-1	ASSPENRGTEAF
TRBV5-6	TRBJ2-7	ASSSRPGTGASKRYEQY
TRBV29-1	TRBJ1-1	SVEGQGVAEAF
TRBV6-5	TRBJ2-1	ASGMTVYNEQF
TRBV19	TRBJ1-1	ASSTGRNSVTEAF
TRBV28	TRBJ2-7	ASSLTRGREQY
TRBV2	TRBJ1-2	ASSERQGSKGYGYT
TRBV7-8	TRBJ1-2	ASSLALGTGVGYT
TRBV27	TRBJ2-2	ASRSWDRANTGELF
TRBV3-1/TRBV3-2	TRBJ1-1	ASSQGGWTAEAF
TRBV3-1/TRBV3-2	TRBJ2-7	ASSPEYEQY
TRBV3-1/TRBV3-2	TRBJ1-4	ASSGRQDLNEKLF
TRBV3-1/TRBV3-2	TRBJ2-5	ASSQGGRREETQY
TRBV7-9	TRBJ2-7	ASSPDRRGSYEQY
TRBV3-1/TRBV3-2	TRBJ2-7	ASSQGDNSYEQY
TRBV3-1/TRBV3-2	TRBJ2-7	ASSGSVGATYEQY
TRBV2	TRBJ1-5	ASSILGDSNQPQH
TRBV7-2	TRBJ2-5	ASRGIQETQY
TRBV24-1	TRBJ1-5	ATADYSNQPQH
TRBV5-5	TRBJ2-5	ASSFGTFGFETQY
TRBV7-2	TRBJ1-5	ASSQGGLSNQPQH
TRBV7-3	TRBJ2-2	ASSLRGFGGELF
TRBV4-1	-	ASSHRPQETQY
TRBV5-4	TRBJ1-1	ASSSSGVNTEAF
TRBV27	TRBJ2-5	ASSPESTARQETQY
TRBV27	TRBJ1-6	ASSYEAGGYNSPLH